Shown below are 20 T cell receptor beta chains from a single sample sequenced in a study of T cells in Graves' hyperthyroidism and ophthalmopathy. RNA transcripts provided the source from which TCR beta CDR3 regions were amplified. HTBI primers drove first-round RT-PCR of the TCR CDR3. TCRdb ran MiXCR on the multiplex PCR reads and lists one entry per CDR3 protein. The profile shows 500,000 to 600,000 distinct CDR3 sequences, roughly 46% of them singletons. Sequencing input: peripheral blood or thyroid tissue (not recorded which). The origin of the receptors is a woman aged 18-30 years with Graves' hyperthyroidism.

This clonotype was seen repeatedly, ten times or more. The chain is built from TRBV27 and TRBJ2-6, with TRBD2 matching over 14 bases. Germline-derived CDR1 and CDR2 are MNHEY and SMNVEV (reference sequence). The CDR3 loop spans 18 amino acids. J gave up 1 base and V 2 bases, and 1 base lay outside the gene matches. The CDR3 is CASSLGLAGGSGANVLTF. The CDR3, as DNA: TGTGCCAGCAGTTTAGGACTAGCGGGAGGTTCTGGGGCCAACGTCCTGACTTTC.

The rearrangement uses TRBV9 and TRBJ1-4; possibly TRBD1 for D (5 bases). The CDR3 is 20 residues long. The V and J ends lost 2 bases and 10 bases respectively, with 33 bases between them. CDR1 is SGDLS and CDR2 is YYNGEE in the germline V gene. Written as DNA, the CDR3 is TGTGCCAGCAGCGTTAGCTTTGGGAGAGATACGCAGGGCGTTTCGGGAAAACTGTTTTTT. As protein: CASSVSFGRDTQGVSGKLFF.

The rearrangement links TRBV3-1 to TRBJ1-6; TRBD1 might be the D (5 bases). V lost 1 base to trimming and J lost 10 bases, with 23 bases between them. The germline CDR1 and CDR2 sequences are LGHDT and YNNKEL (reference sequence). The CDR3 totals 18 residues. CDR3 sequence (DNA): TGTGCCAGCAGCCAAGTGGACTCTTGGGGGGACGTAAGCTCACCCCTCCACTTT. Translation: CASSQVDSWGDVSSPLHF.

There are many counts of this clonotype. This chain uses TRBV24-1 with TRBJ2-7; either TRBD1 or TRBD2 may fit D (5 bases each). The CDR3 extends over 12 amino acids. Germline CDR1 and CDR2: KGHDR and SFDVKD. Trimming took off 5 bases at V and 5 bases at J, with 9 bases between the two ends. The CDR3 nucleotides read TGTGCCACCAGTGTAATGGGACACGAGCAGTACTTC. As protein: CATSVMGHEQYF.

This clonotype came up once. This chain uses TRBV29-1 with TRBJ1-6; no clear D gene. Germline lookup yields CDR1 SQVTM and CDR2 ANQGSEA. Trimming cost V 4 bases and J 5 bases, with 12 bases left between them. This CDR3 has 14 residues. The CDR3 region is CSVVRGYNNSPLHF. The CDR3 DNA is TGCAGCGTTGTTAGAGGCTACAATAATTCACCCCTCCACTTT. The variable domain in full, completed from reference TRBV29-1 and TRBJ1-6, reads SAVISQKPSRDICQRGTSLTIQCQVDSQVTMMFWYRQQPGQSLTLIATANQGSEATYESGFVIDKFPISRPNLTFSTLTVSNMSPEDSSIYLCSVVRGYNNSPLHFGNGTRLTVT.

This clonotype was counted ten times or more. V gene TRBV27 combines with J gene TRBJ2-5, with D hard to call. Trimming cost V 2 bases and J 6 bases, with 13 bases left between them. CDR1 and CDR2 from the germline V gene are MNHEY and SMNVEV (reference sequence). CDR3 size: 14 residues. The CDR3 is CASSLVAWSKTQYF. The DNA for the CDR3 is TGTGCCAGCAGTTTAGTAGCTTGGTCGAAGACCCAGTACTTC.

The sample holds many counts of this clonotype. The chain's CDR3 is CASKGRGARNQPQHF. The CDR3 region has the DNA TGTGCCAGCAAAGGGAGGGGCGCAAGGAATCAGCCCCAGCATTTT. The chain has TRBV6-1 and TRBJ1-5, with TRBD1 as a possible D gene (5 bases). The ends were cut back, 7 bases at V and 4 bases at J, with 17 bases in the middle. Germline values: CDR1 MNHNS, CDR2 SASEGT. The CDR3 contains 15 residues.

In its sample, this clonotype was seen many times. V is TRBV7-9 and J is TRBJ1-5; TRBD1 aligns across 7 bases. This CDR3 has 14 residues. V shed 5 bases, J shed 6 bases, and the junction held 7 bases outside the gene matches. CDR1 SEHNR and CDR2 FQNEAQ come from the germline V gene (reference sequence). The CDR3 DNA reads as TGTGCCAGCAGCGCCACAGGGGTAACTCAGCCCCAGCATTTT. Its protein product is CASSATGVTQPQHF. Supplemented by reference TRBV7-9 and TRBJ1-5, the full variable domain reads DTGVSQNPRHKITKRGQNVTFRCDPISEHNRLYWYRQTLGQGPEFLTYFQNEAQLEKSRLLSDRFSAERPKGSFSTLEIQRTEQGDSAMYLCASSATGVTQPQHFGDGTRLSIL.

J is TRBJ2-7 and V is TRBV5-6, with D unresolved. CDR3 length: 13 amino acids. Germline loops: CDR1 SGHDT, CDR2 YYEEEE. Trimming shortened V by 0 bases and J by 3 bases, and 7 bases separated the two germline ends. CDR3 sequence reads: CASSLDYNYEQYF. DNA of the CDR3: TGTGCCAGCAGCTTGGACTACAACTACGAGCAGTACTTC.

This clonotype showed up just a few times. This sequence joins TRBV24-1 and TRBJ2-3, with 7 bases lining up with TRBD2. The length of the CDR3 is 17 residues. Germline V gene lookup returns CDR1 KGHDR and CDR2 SFDVKD. V trimming: 4 bases; J trimming: 0 bases; junction bases outside the gene matches: 9. The CDR3 reads CATSDPRTRPSTDTQYF. CDR3 coding DNA: TGTGCCACCAGTGACCCCCGGACTAGACCTAGCACAGATACGCAGTATTTT.

Concerning this clonotype: The CDR3 ends on some other residue instead of the conserved phenylalanine or tryptophan, so this is likely a read error. The DNA is left out, because the CDR3 cannot be placed on it with certainty; the CDR3 is given as TCRdb lists it. The chain uses TRBV15 and TRBJ1-5. Germline CDR1 LNHNV, CDR2 YYDKDF (reference sequence). Both ends counted, the CDR3 spans 8 residues. The CDR3 spells CATSRGLL.

This clonotype was recorded many times. This chain joins TRBV9 and TRBJ2-5; no reliable D call. V was pared by 1 base and J by 5 bases, with 9 bases between. The CDR3 sequence is 13 residues long. Germline CDR1 reads SGDLS; CDR2 reads YYNGEE. DNA for the CDR3: TGTGCCAGCAGCGTATCGGAGTGGGAGACCCAGTACTTC. It encodes CASSVSEWETQYF.

The chain joins TRBV18 to TRBJ2-2; 11 bases fit TRBD1. Looked up from germline, CDR1 is KGHSH and CDR2 is LQKENI. V lost 8 bases and J lost 0; bases outside the gene matches: 5. The CDR3 has 16 amino acids. CDR3 sequence reads: CASRTGGASNTGELFF. CDR3 DNA: TGTGCCAGCCGGACAGGGGGCGCCTCGAACACCGGGGAGCTGTTTTTT.

This rearrangement joins TRBV2 to TRBJ2-1, with 7 nucleotides matching TRBD2. There are 14 residues in the CDR3. V shed 7 bases, J shed 5 bases, and the junction held 8 bases outside the gene matches. CDR1 is SNHLY, CDR2 FYNNEI, per germline. CDR3 sequence: CASKRASGHNEQFF. In DNA, the CDR3 is TGTGCCAGCAAGCGCGCTAGCGGCCACAATGAGCAGTTCTTC.

This clonotype has at least ten counts. The chain carries TRBV5-1 and TRBJ1-1; 7 bases are shared with TRBD1. CDR1 is SGHRS and CDR2 is YFSETQ in the germline V gene. After removal of 4 bases from V and 0 bases from J, the junction contained 9 bases not matched to a gene. The CDR3 spans 16 residues. CDR3 nucleotides: TGCGCCAGCAGCCCCAGGGACAGCCGAATGAACACTGAAGCTTTCTTT. Residues: CASSPRDSRMNTEAFF.

About this clonotype: A much larger clonotype is one base distant, so this may be a read error. The chain is built from TRBV27 and TRBJ1-4, with D unresolved. V lost 3 bases and J 4 bases, leaving 3 bases between the germline ends. The CDR3 runs to 12 residues. Per the germline V gene, CDR1 is MNHEY and CDR2 is SMNVEV (reference sequence). The CDR3 nucleotides are TGTGCCAGCAGTTTCCGTAATGAAAAACTGTTTTTT. Protein sequence: CASSFRNEKLFF.

The chain links TRBV2 to TRBJ1-1, with 9 bases lining up with TRBD1. Germline CDR1 and CDR2: SNHLY and FYNNEI. With 4 bases clipped from V and 4 bases from J, the junction kept 10 bases outside the gene matches. The CDR3 is made up of 16 amino acids. CDR3 coding DNA: TGTGCCAGCAGTGCTTGGGACAGGGACGAAGGCACTGAAGCTTTCTTT. Protein: CASSAWDRDEGTEAFF.

This chain connects TRBV9 to TRBJ2-1; D is perhaps TRBD2 (6 bases). Germline-derived CDR1 and CDR2 are SGDLS and YYNGEE. Trimming took 0 bases from V and 15 from J, leaving 16 bases between them. The length of the CDR3 is 13 residues. CDR3 nucleotide sequence: TGTGCCAGCAGCGTAGATGGGACTGCACCGGTGTTCTTC. It translates to CASSVDGTAPVFF.

In this sample, this clonotype turned up once. This may come from a read error, since a much larger clone is one base off. This rearrangement joins TRBV2 to TRBJ1-4; TRBD1 might be the D (5 bases). Per the germline V gene, CDR1 is SNHLY and CDR2 is FYNNEI. With 11 bases removed from V and 8 bases from J, the gap between germline ends came to 18 bases. This CDR3 comprises 13 residues. For the CDR3, the DNA is TGTGCCGGCAATAGGGACCGCCGGGAAAAACTGTTTTTT. Encoded protein: CAGNRDRREKLFF.

The chain links TRBV25-1 to TRBJ2-1; 7 nucleotides align to TRBD1. Unmatched junction bases numbered 7, after V lost 9 bases and J lost 8 bases. CDR1 MGHDK and CDR2 SYGVNS come from the germline V gene. The CDR3 has 12 amino acids. The CDR3: CASLTGLDEQFF. The DNA of the CDR3 is TGTGCCAGTTTGACAGGGCTGGATGAGCAGTTCTTC.